This T cell receptor beta chain was sequenced during a study of blood T cell repertoires in COVID-19. Overall study: Researchers got acute and convalescent COVID-19 samples from the United States, Italy and Spain.

Original handling: Amplification of reference gene primers provided the estimated nucleated cell counts. TCRdb's copy holds only in-frame clones and misses some; the assay was immunoSEQ multiplex PCR. From that table come the V and J calls and clone size; the DNA was used to work out D and trimming. The sample has around 120,000 clones; over 60% are singletons. The junction had 5 bases not matched to a gene; V was cut back by 9 bases and J by 0 bases. Per germline, CDR1 SNHLY and CDR2 FYNNEI. The CDR3 runs 14 residues. This rearrangement joins TRBV2 to TRBJ1-3, with 7 bases lining up with TRBD1. The TCR comes from a man aged 70 or older with acute or convalescent COVID-19. Sequenced material: peripheral blood. Here the CDR3 reads CASRQGSSGNTIYF. The CDR3 coding sequence is TGTGCCAGTCGACAGGGAAGCTCTGGAAACACCATATATTTT.